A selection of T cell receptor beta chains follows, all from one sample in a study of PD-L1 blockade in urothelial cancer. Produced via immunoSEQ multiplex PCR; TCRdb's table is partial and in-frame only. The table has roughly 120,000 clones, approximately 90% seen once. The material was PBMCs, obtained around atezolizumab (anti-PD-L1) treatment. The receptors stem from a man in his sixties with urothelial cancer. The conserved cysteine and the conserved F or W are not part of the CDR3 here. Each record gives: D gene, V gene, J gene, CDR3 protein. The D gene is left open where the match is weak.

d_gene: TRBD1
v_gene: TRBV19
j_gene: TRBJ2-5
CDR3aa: ASADREGETQY

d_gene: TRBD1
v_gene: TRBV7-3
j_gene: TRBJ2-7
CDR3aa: ASSPQGGPYEQY

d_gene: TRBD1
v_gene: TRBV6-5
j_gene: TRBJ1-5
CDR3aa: ASKNTGTGSQPQH

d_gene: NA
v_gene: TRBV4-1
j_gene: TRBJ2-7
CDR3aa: ASSHTHSSSGSYEQY

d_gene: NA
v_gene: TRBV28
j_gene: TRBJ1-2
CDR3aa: ASSLAQGYGYT

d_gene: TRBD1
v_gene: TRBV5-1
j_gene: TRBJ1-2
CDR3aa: ASSPTTGGEYGYT

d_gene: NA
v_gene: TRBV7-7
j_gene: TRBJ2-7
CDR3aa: ASSLSALKEQY

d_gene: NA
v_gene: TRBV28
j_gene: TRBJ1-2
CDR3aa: ASIQSLSGQPRYT

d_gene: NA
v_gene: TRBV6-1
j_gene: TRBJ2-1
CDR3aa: ATQEEFYNEQF

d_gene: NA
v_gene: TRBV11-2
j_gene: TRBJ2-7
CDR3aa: ASSLGQSYEQY

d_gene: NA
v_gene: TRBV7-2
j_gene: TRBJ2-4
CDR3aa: ASSAPGLAKNIQY

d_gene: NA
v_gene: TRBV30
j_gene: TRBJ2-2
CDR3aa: AWGPWRGNTGELF

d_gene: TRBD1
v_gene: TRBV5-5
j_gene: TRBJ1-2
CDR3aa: ASSDGQGDYGYT

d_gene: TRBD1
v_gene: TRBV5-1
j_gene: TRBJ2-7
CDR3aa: ASSPRTGMSNYEQY

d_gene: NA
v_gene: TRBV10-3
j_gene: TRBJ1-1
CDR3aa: AISDPVLPGTPNTEAF

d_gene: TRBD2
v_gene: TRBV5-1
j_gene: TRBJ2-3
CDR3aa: ASSLTSGSGSTRNTQY

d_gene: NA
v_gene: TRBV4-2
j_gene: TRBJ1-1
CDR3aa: ASRGWQGGSTEAF

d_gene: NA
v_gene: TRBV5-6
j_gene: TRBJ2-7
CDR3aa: ASSLGSWTGTYEQY

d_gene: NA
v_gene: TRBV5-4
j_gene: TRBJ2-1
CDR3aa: ASSFMGGYNEQF

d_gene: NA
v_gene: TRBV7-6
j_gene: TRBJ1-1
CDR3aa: ASSSLSARDTEAF

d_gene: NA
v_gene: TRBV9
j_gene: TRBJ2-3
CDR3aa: ASSAGGTTDTQY

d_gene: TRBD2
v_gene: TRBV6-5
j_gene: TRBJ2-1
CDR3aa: ASSYLSGSGSDEQF